These T cell receptor beta chains were read from a single sample in a study of somatic mutations in cytotoxic T cells in rheumatoid arthritis. The protocol was immunoSEQ multiplex PCR, while the TCRdb copy is restricted to in-frame clones and leaves out a portion. The table records 10,000 to 15,000 clones, just under 80% of them present only once. The sequenced sample consisted of CD8+ T cells sorted from blood. The receptors shown here come from an adult with rheumatoid arthritis. Each CDR3 is given with its conserved first and last residue. D genes are given only for firm matches. Size values are once, few and many counts, or a class for expanded clones, and some rows have none.

>NA|14|TRBJ2-7|NA|TRBV4-1
TGCGCCAGCAGCCCCAGGACAGCGGATTACGAGCAGTACTTC
CASSPRTADYEQYF
>NA|10|TRBJ2-7|NA|TRBV21-1
TGTGCCAGCCCCTCGGACGAGCAGTACTTC
CASPSDEQYF
>NA|15|TRBJ1-4|NA|TRBV10-3
TGTGCCATCAGTGAAGGGATTGCAACTAATGAAAAACTGTTTTTT
CAISEGIATNEKLFF
>NA|14|TRBJ2-2|NA|TRBV5-5
TGTGCCAGCAGCTTTTACGAGAACACCGGGGAGCTGTTTTTT
CASSFYENTGELFF
>NA|13|TRBJ2-6|NA|TRBV29-1
TGCAGCGTTGTGGTTTTGGGGGCCAACGTCCTGACTTTC
CSVVVLGANVLTF
>NA|15|TRBJ1-5|once|TRBV27
TGTGCCAGCAGTTTTTTGGGGATCGGCAATCAGCCCCAGCATTTT
CASSFLGIGNQPQHF
>NA|13|TRBJ1-6|NA|TRBV27
TGTGCCAGCAGTTTGGGAAATTATTCACCCCTCCACTTT
CASSLGNYSPLHF
>NA|12|TRBJ2-2|NA|TRBV11-2
TGTGCCAGCAGCTTAGGCACCGGGGAGCTGTTTTTT
CASSLGTGELFF
>TRBD1|14|TRBJ1-2|NA|TRBV18
TGTGCCAGCTCACCACCCGGGACAGGGTATGGCTACACCTTC
CASSPPGTGYGYTF
>NA|13|TRBJ2-7|NA|TRBV5-6
TGTGCCAGCAGCTTGGTTCAGGTGGACGAGCAGTACTTC
CASSLVQVDEQYF
>NA|14|TRBJ2-4|NA|TRBV2
TGTGCCAGCAGTGACAGGGGAGGACAAAACATTCAGTACTTC
CASSDRGGQNIQYF
>NA|15|TRBJ2-3|NA|TRBV15
TGTGCCACCAGCAGAGATCGGGGGGCCACAGATACGCAGTATTTT
CATSRDRGATDTQYF
>NA|12|TRBJ2-7|few|TRBV30
TGTGCCTGGAGCACAGGAGTCTACGAGCAGTACTTC
CAWSTGVYEQYF
>NA|14|TRBJ1-1|NA|TRBV27
TGTGCCAGCAGTTCCCTCCTGATGGGCACTGAAGTTTTCTTT
CASSSLLMGTEVFF
>NA|12|TRBJ1-2|NA|TRBV29-1
TGCAGCGTTGGGGGAAGTAACTATGGCTACACCTTC
CSVGGSNYGYTF
>TRBD1|14|TRBJ1-2|NA|TRBV5-1
TGCGCCAGCGGGACAGGGTCCGCAGTCTATGGCTACACCTTC
CASGTGSAVYGYTF
>NA|15|TRBJ2-1|NA|TRBV6-4
TGTGCCAGCAGTGACTCGGGACGGGAAATGAATGAGCAGTTCTTC
CASSDSGREMNEQFF
>TRBD1|14|TRBJ1-4|NA|TRBV5-3
TGTGCCAGCTTCAGGACAGGGGACAGTGAAAAACTGTTTTTT
CASFRTGDSEKLFF
>TRBD2|16|TRBJ2-7|once|TRBV5-1
TGCGCCAGCAGCTTGGCCCCGGGACTAGCGATGTACGAGCAGTACTTC
CASSLAPGLAMYEQYF
>NA|14|TRBJ1-2|NA|TRBV9
TGTGCCAGCAGCGTAGATTCAGGGATACATGGCTACACCTTC
CASSVDSGIHGYTF
>NA|13|TRBJ1-4|NA|TRBV5-1
TGCGCCAGCAGACTGGCAACTAATGAAAAACTGTTTTTT
CASRLATNEKLFF
>NA|14|TRBJ2-7|NA|TRBV7-9
TGTGCCAGCAGCTGGGGGTTTACCACCTACGAGCAGTACTTC
CASSWGFTTYEQYF
>NA|15|TRBJ2-3|NA|TRBV7-8
TGTGCCAGCAGCTTAGTAGGGAACAGGGCAGATACGCAGTATTTT
CASSLVGNRADTQYF
>NA|13|TRBJ2-5|NA|TRBV11-3
TGTGCCAGCAGCTTAGGCCACGGGGAGACCCAGTACTTC
CASSLGHGETQYF
>TRBD1|15|TRBJ2-7|NA|TRBV12-5
TGTGCTAGTGGTTTGGCCGGGACAGGGGGGTACGAGCAGTACTTC
CASGLAGTGGYEQYF
>NA|17|TRBJ2-5|NA|TRBV28
TGTGCCAGCAGTTTAAACCCTTATTCCGAGAAGGGGGAGACCCAGTACTTC
CASSLNPYSEKGETQYF
>TRBD2|14|TRBJ2-1|NA|TRBV29-1
TGCAGCGCCGTAGCGGGCCCCTCCTACAATGAGCAGTTCTTC
CSAVAGPSYNEQFF
>TRBD2|14|TRBJ2-7|NA|TRBV6-6
TGTGCCAGCAGCAAGCCGGGAGGGCACTACGAGCAGTACTTC
CASSKPGGHYEQYF
>NA|14|TRBJ1-2|NA|TRBV28
TGTGCCAGCAGTTTTAGGAGGCAGCTCGCTGGCTACACCTTC
CASSFRRQLAGYTF
>NA|14|TRBJ2-7|NA|TRBV14
TGTGCCAGCAGCCAAGGGAACGCTATTTACGAGCAGTACTTC
CASSQGNAIYEQYF
>NA|15|TRBJ2-1|NA|TRBV2
TGTGCCAGCAGTGGGGGCAGGGACCCCTACAATGAGCAGTTCTTC
CASSGGRDPYNEQFF
>NA|15|TRBJ1-4|NA|TRBV5-4
TGTGCCAGCAGCTTGGGCGGGACGGCTAATGAAAAACTGTTTTTT
CASSLGGTANEKLFF
>TRBD2|15|TRBJ2-1|NA|TRBV5-1
TGCGCCAGCAGCCTTAGCGGGGGGACCTACAATGAGCAGTTCTTC
CASSLSGGTYNEQFF
>NA|13|TRBJ2-1|NA|TRBV6-5
TGTGCCAGCAGTCTAACAGGCGGCCATGAGCAGTTCTTC
CASSLTGGHEQFF
>TRBD1|15|TRBJ1-1|NA|TRBV29-1
TGCAGCGTTGAAGATTTGGGGTCCGACAGGGCGAAAGCTTTCTTT
CSVEDLGSDRAKAFF
>NA|12|TRBJ2-7|NA|TRBV10-2
TGCGCCAGCAGTGAGGCTCCCTACGAGCAGTACTTC
CASSEAPYEQYF
>NA|13|TRBJ2-3|NA|TRBV29-1
TGCAGCCTTATGGGGGGCAGCACAGATACGCAGTATTTT
CSLMGGSTDTQYF
>NA|18|TRBJ2-3|NA|TRBV27
TGTGCCAGCAGTTCTACCCTCCTTCAGCGGGCAGGCACAGATACGCAGTATTTT
CASSSTLLQRAGTDTQYF
>TRBD1|16|TRBJ2-7|NA|TRBV28
TGTGCCAGCAGTCCCCCTCGGACAGGGTTTTCCTACGAGCAGTACTTC
CASSPPRTGFSYEQYF
>NA|15|TRBJ2-7|NA|TRBV4-2
TGTGCCAGCAGCCCTTCTCCGGGAGATACGTACGAGCAGTACTTC
CASSPSPGDTYEQYF
>NA|14|TRBJ2-7|NA|TRBV5-6
TGTGCCAGCAGCTCCGCGGGGAGCTCCTACGAGCAGTACTTC
CASSSAGSSYEQYF
>TRBD2|13|TRBJ2-5|NA|TRBV6-5
TGTGCCACGTGGGGGGGTGCCCAAGAGACCCAGTACTTC
CATWGGAQETQYF
>NA|16|TRBJ1-2|NA|TRBV6-6
TGTGCCAGCAGTCCCGGTGGGGACTGGGTGCCCTATGGCTACACCTTC
CASSPGGDWVPYGYTF
>NA|13|TRBJ2-5|NA|TRBV9
TGTGCCAGCAGCGTAGGAGGGTCCGGGACCCAGTACTTC
CASSVGGSGTQYF
>NA|13|TRBJ1-1|few|TRBV7-9
TGTGCCAGCAGCTTATCCGTATACCCTGAAGCTTTCTTT
CASSLSVYPEAFF
>TRBD2|20|TRBJ2-1|NA|TRBV5-1
TGCGCCAGCAGCTTGGAGGGGTCGGGGGGAGCGGGAGAAGGGACAAGTGAGCAGTTCTTC
CASSLEGSGGAGEGTSEQFF
>TRBD2|21|TRBJ2-1|NA|TRBV6-1
TGTGCCAGCAGTGAACCCTGGACGGACAATAGCGGGAGGCAGTCCTACAATGAGCAGTTCTTC
CASSEPWTDNSGRQSYNEQFF
>NA|19|TRBJ1-2|NA|TRBV28
TGTGCCAGCAGACAAGCTGTGGGTTCCTGGGGAACGGAGGACTATGGCTACACCTTC
CASRQAVGSWGTEDYGYTF
>NA|19|TRBJ1-4|few|TRBV18
TGTGCCAGCTCACCACCGAGGGAAGGCGCCCGCCTGCTTAATGAAAAACTGTTTTTT
CASSPPREGARLLNEKLFF
>NA|15|TRBJ2-1|NA|TRBV19
TGTGCCAGTAGTCTTAGCTCCAGCTCCTACAATGAGCAGTTCTTC
CASSLSSSSYNEQFF
>TRBD2|16|TRBJ2-1|once|TRBV7-2
TGTGCCAGCAGCCTACTCTCTCTAGCGGGATTCAATGAGCAGTTCTTC
CASSLLSLAGFNEQFF
>NA|14|TRBJ2-1|NA|TRBV29-1
TGCAGCGTTGTATCGGGGGACAGTCCCAATGAGCAGTTCTTC
CSVVSGDSPNEQFF
>TRBD2|17|TRBJ2-1|NA|TRBV19
TGTGCCAGTAGTATTGCTAGCGGAGAGAGCTCCTACAATGAGCAGTTCTTC
CASSIASGESSYNEQFF
>TRBD1|17|TRBJ1-1|NA|TRBV4-1
TGCGCCAGCAGCGCGATCCCGGGACAGGAGGCTAACACTGAAGCTTTCTTT
CASSAIPGQEANTEAFF
>TRBD2|18|TRBJ2-5|NA|TRBV7-9
TGTGCCAGCAGCTTAGGAGGCAGCGGGAGGACCACTATCGAGACCCAGTACTTC
CASSLGGSGRTTIETQYF
>NA|14|TRBJ2-3|NA|TRBV6-1
TGTGCCAGCAGTCAGTCCGAGCCCACAGATACGCAGTATTTT
CASSQSEPTDTQYF
>NA|17|TRBJ2-3|NA|TRBV4-2
TGTGCCAGCAGCCAAGACTCGGCAGGGGCCCCCATAGATACGCAGTATTTT
CASSQDSAGAPIDTQYF
>NA|17|TRBJ1-5|NA|TRBV4-1
TGCGCCAGCAGCCAAGACCCAAATCCATATAGCAATCAGCCCCAGCATTTT
CASSQDPNPYSNQPQHF
>TRBD2|13|TRBJ2-7|few|TRBV7-6
TGTGCCAGCAGCCTAGCGGGAGGTGGCGAGCAGTACTTC
CASSLAGGGEQYF
>NA|15|TRBJ1-4|NA|TRBV21-1
NA
CASSKVGTGNEKLFF